The clone carrying this T cell receptor beta chain has a handful of counts. Its antigen remains unidentified. This sample was included in a study of T cell responses to AZD1222 COVID-19 vaccine. General observations from the study: Spike-specific TCRs gained breadth and depth after people received two AZD1222 doses. At study baseline, merely roughly 6 AZD1222 recipients were seropositive.

Assay used: immunoSEQ multiplex PCR; TCRdb lists only in-frame clones, some missing. The profile shows 200,000 to 250,000 clones, about 92% of them singletons. The V end lost 4 bases, the J end lost 10 bases, and 18 bases lay between the germline ends. Germline CDR1 is SGHRS and CDR2 is YFSETQ. The CDR3 is 15 residues long. Sequencing used peripheral blood, obtained on day 0 of MenACWY control vaccination. This receptor was taken from an adult in good health. The chain carries TRBV5-1 and TRBJ1-6; D gene uncertain. CDR3 sequence (DNA): TGCGCCAGCAGCGTCGAGGGAAGGGTGGGCTCACCCCTCCACTTT. As protein: CASSVEGRVGSPLHF.